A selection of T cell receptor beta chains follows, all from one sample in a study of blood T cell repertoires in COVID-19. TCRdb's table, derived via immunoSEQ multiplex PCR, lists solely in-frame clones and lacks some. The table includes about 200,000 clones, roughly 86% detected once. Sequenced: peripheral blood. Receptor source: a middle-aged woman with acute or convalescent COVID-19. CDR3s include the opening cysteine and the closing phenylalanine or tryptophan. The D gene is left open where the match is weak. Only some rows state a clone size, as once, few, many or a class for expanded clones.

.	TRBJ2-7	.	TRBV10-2	TGCGCCAGCAGTGACAACTACGAGCAGTACTTC	CASSDNYEQYF
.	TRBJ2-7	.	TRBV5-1	TGCGCCAGCAGCTTACTAGGAGGGAGCTCCTACGAGCAGTACTTC	CASSLLGGSSYEQYF
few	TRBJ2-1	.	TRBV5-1	TGCGCCAGCAGCTTGTTTCAAAGCCAAAGCTCCTACAATGAGCAGTTCTTC	CASSLFQSQSSYNEQFF
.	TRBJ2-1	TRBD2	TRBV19	TGTGCCAGTAGTATAGATCTAGCGGGGGGCCCCAATGAGCAGTTCTTC	CASSIDLAGGPNEQFF
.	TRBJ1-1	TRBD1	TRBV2	TGTGCCAGCAGGGACCCGGGACAGGGTTTTGAAGCTTTCTTT	CASRDPGQGFEAFF
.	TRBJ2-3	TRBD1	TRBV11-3	TGTGCCAGCAGCTCCGGACAGGGTCTAGCACATGGCACAGATACGCAGTATTTT	CASSSGQGLAHGTDTQYF
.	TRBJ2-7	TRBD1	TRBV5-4	TGTGCCAGCAGCTTGGGACAGGGGATCTCCTACGAGCAGTACTTC	CASSLGQGISYEQYF
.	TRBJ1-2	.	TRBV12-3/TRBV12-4	TGTGCCAGCGGACTTGACGGTGACTATGGCTACACCTTC	CASGLDGDYGYTF
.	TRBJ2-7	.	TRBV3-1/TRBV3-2	TGTGCCAGCAGCCAAGGCGCACAGTACAGTTTC	CASSQGAQYSF
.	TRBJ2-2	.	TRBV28	TGTGCCAGCAGCCTAACGAACACCGGGGAGCTGTTTTTT	CASSLTNTGELFF
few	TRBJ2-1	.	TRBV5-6	TGTGCCAGCAGCTTGAGGAGATCCCACAATGAGCAGTTCTTC	CASSLRRSHNEQFF
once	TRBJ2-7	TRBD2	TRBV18	TGTGCCAGCTCAAGGGGACTAGCGGGGAGCTCCTACGAGCAGTACTTC	CASSRGLAGSSYEQYF
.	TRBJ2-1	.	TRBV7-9	TGTGCCAGCAGCTTAGTCCTCCGTTACAATGAGCAGTTCTTC	CASSLVLRYNEQFF
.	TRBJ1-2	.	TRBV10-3	TGTGCCATCAGTGAGTCCGGAGGGACGATTTACGGCTACACCTTC	CAISESGGTIYGYTF
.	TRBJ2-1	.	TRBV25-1	TGTGCCAGCAGTGACGCCAGAGGTCCCTACAATGAGCAGTTCTTC	CASSDARGPYNEQFF
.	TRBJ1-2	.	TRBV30	TGTGCCTGGAGTGTATCGCAGGGTTACGGTTATGGCTACACCTTC	CAWSVSQGYGYGYTF
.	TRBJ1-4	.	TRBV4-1	TGCGCCAGCAGCCACCCCCTACTCGGGAGAAAACTGTTTTTT	CASSHPLLGRKLFF
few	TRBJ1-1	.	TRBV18	TGTGCCAGCTCACCCGTTAGTAAAGACACTGAAGCTTTCTTT	CASSPVSKDTEAFF
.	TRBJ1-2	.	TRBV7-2	TGTGCCAGCAGCTTGGGCGAAGTTTATGGCTACACCTTC	CASSLGEVYGYTF
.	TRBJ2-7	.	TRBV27	TGTGCCAGCAGTTTTGGAGGGTTACCCTACGAGCAGTACTTC	CASSFGGLPYEQYF
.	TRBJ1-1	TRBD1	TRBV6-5	TGTGCCAGCAGTTCGGGGACAGGCCGCTTAAACACTGAAGCTTTCTTT	CASSSGTGRLNTEAFF
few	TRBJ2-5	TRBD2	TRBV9	TGTGCCAGCAGCACCGGACTAGCGGGATCAAGGGAGACCCAGTACTTC	CASSTGLAGSRETQYF
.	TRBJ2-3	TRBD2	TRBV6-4	TGTGCCAGCAGCAAGACTAGCGGGGGGGAAAATACGCAGTATTTT	CASSKTSGGENTQYF
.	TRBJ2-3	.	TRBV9	TGTGCCAGCAGACTTGGAGGAACAGAGGGTACCACAGATACGCAGTATTTT	CASRLGGTEGTTDTQYF
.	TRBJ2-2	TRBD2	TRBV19	TGTGCCAGTAGTTCGAGCGGGAGGGCGGCCGGGGAGCTGTTTTTT	CASSSSGRAAGELFF
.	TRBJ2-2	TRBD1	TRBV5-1	TGCGCCAGCGGTCGGGGACAGGGGAACACCGGGGAGCTGTTTTTT	CASGRGQGNTGELFF
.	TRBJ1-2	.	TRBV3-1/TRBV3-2	TGTGCCAGCAGCCAAGTTGGCAGATCTTATGGCTACACCTTC	CASSQVGRSYGYTF
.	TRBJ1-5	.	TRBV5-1	TGCGCCAGCAGCTTGGGGGACATCAATCAGCCCCAGCATTTT	CASSLGDINQPQHF
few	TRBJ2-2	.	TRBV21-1	TGTGCCAGCAGCAAAGGCAGTCCGAACACCGGGGAGCTGTTTTTT	CASSKGSPNTGELFF
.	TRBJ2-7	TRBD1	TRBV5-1	TGCGCCAGCAGCTTGGGGACAGGGGGAATCTACGAGCAGTACTTC	CASSLGTGGIYEQYF
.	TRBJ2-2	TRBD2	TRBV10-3	TGTGCCATCAGAGCGACTAGCGGGACCACCGGGGAGCTGTTTTTT	CAIRATSGTTGELFF
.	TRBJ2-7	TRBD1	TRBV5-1	TGCGCCAGCAGCCAAGACAGGGGAGGCTACGAGCAGTACTTC	CASSQDRGGYEQYF
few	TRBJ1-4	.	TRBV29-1	TGCAGCGTTGGTGGGGCGGGGACGGAAAAACTGTTTTTT	CSVGGAGTEKLFF
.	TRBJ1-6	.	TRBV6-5	TGTGCCAGCAGTAAAAGGACAGTGGCAAATTCACCCCTCCACTTT	CASSKRTVANSPLHF
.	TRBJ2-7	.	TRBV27	TGTGCCAGCAGTTTCGGTCTAGCATCGGCCGAGCAGTACTTC	CASSFGLASAEQYF
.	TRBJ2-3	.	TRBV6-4	TGTGCCAGCAGTGAAGGGGCCACAGATACGCAGTATTTT	CASSEGATDTQYF
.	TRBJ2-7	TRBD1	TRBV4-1	TGCGCCAGCAGCCAAGGGGGGGACAGGGAAGAGCAGTACTTC	CASSQGGDREEQYF
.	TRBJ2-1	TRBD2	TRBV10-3	TGTGCCATCAGTGAGTCGGAGCGGGGGGGCTACAATGAGCAGTTCTTC	CAISESERGGYNEQFF
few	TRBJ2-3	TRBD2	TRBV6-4	TGTGCCAGCAGTGAGGGTAGCGGGAGCACAGATACGCAGTATTTT	CASSEGSGSTDTQYF
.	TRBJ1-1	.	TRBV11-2	TGTGCCAGCGTCAGGGGTGGGTTTTCCACTGAAGCTTTCTTT	CASVRGGFSTEAFF
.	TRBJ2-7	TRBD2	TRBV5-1	TGCGCCAGCAGCTTCGGGCTAGCGGGGGTAGCCGAGCAGTACTTC	CASSFGLAGVAEQYF
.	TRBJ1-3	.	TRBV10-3	TGTGCCATCAAGGAGGCACAGAACTCTGGAAACACCATATATTTT	CAIKEAQNSGNTIYF
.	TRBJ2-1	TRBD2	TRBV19	TGTGCCAGTAGTAACAGACTAGCAGGCACCTACAATGAGCAGTTCTTC	CASSNRLAGTYNEQFF
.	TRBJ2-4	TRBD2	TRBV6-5	TGTGCCAGCAGTTACTCGACTAGCCCTACGGGGAACATTCAGTACTTC	CASSYSTSPTGNIQYF
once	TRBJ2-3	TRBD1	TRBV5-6	TGTGCCAGCAGCTTTTGGGACAGGGGGAAGTGGGATACGCAGTATTTT	CASSFWDRGKWDTQYF